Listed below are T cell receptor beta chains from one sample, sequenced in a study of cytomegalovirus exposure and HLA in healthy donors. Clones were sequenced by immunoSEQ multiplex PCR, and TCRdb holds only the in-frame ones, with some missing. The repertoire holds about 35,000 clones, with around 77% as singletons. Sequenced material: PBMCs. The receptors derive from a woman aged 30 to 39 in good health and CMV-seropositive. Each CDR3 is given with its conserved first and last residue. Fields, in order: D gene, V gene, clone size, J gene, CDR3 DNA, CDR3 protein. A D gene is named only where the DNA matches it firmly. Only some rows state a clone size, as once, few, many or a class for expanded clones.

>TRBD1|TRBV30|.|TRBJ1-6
TGTGCCTGGAGTGGGGCCGGACAGGGCTATTCACCCCTCCACTTT
CAWSGAGQGYSPLHF
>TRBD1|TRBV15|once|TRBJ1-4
TGTGCCACCAGTAGGATGGGGACAGCGACTAATGAAAAACTGTTTTTT
CATSRMGTATNEKLFF
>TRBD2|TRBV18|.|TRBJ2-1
TGTGCCAGCTCACCATCTAGCGGGAGAAGTGAGCAGTTCTTC
CASSPSSGRSEQFF
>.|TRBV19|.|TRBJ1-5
TGTGCCAGTAGTATGAGGGTGAGCAATCAGCCCCAGCATTTT
CASSMRVSNQPQHF
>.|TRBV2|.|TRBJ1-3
TGTGCCAGCAGTGGAGAGGCAGCTACTTCTGGAAACACCATATATTTT
CASSGEAATSGNTIYF
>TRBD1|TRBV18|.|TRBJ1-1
TGTGCCAGCTCACGGGACAGCCTTAACACTGAAGCTTTCTTT
CASSRDSLNTEAFF
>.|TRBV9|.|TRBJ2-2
TGTGCCAGCAGTTTCAAGGACACGTACACCGGGGAGCTGTTTTTT
CASSFKDTYTGELFF
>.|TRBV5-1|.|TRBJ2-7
TGCGCCAGCAGCCCTAGACTAGTAAGGGACGAGCAGTACTTC
CASSPRLVRDEQYF
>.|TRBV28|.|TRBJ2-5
TGTGCCAGCAGCTGTGGAGGGGGCAACTGCCCCAAAGAGACCCAGTACTTC
CASSCGGGNCPKETQYF
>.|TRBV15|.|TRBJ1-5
TGTGCCACCAGCAGAGCAGGGAGCAATCAGCCCCAGCATTTT
CATSRAGSNQPQHF
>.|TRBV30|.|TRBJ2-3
TGTGCCTGGAGTCACCAGACGGGACGGAGGGTGACAGATACGCAGTATTTT
CAWSHQTGRRVTDTQYF
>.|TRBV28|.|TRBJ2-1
TGTGCCAGCAGTTATGGCTATGAGCAGTTCTTC
CASSYGYEQFF
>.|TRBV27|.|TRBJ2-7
TGTGCCAGCAGTCTCCTGAGTAGCGGCTCCTACGAGCAGTACTTC
CASSLLSSGSYEQYF
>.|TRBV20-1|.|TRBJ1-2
TGCAGTGCCCCGGGTGGTGGTGGCTACACCTTC
CSAPGGGGYTF
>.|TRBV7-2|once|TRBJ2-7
TGTGCCAGCAGCTTAGGGGGCCTGGCAGGGCGATACGAGCAGTACTTC
CASSLGGLAGRYEQYF
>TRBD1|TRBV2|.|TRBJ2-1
TGTGCCAGCAGTCTACAGGGGTTCGACCAATTCTCCTACAATGAGCAGTTCTTC
CASSLQGFDQFSYNEQFF
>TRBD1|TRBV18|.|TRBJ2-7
TGTGCCAGCTCGAGACAGGGGACTGCCTACGAGCAGTACTTC
CASSRQGTAYEQYF
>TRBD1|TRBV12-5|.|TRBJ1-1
TGTGCTAGTGGTTGGCTCGTTATGGGACAGGGTAACATTGCCACTGAAGCTTTCTTT
CASGWLVMGQGNIATEAFF
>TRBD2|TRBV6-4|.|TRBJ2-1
TGTGCCAGCAGTGACTCTGGGGGGGCCTACAATGAGCAGTTCTTC
CASSDSGGAYNEQFF
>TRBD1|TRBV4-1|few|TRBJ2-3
TGCGCCAGCAGCCAAGAGACAGGGTCAAATACGCAGTATTTT
CASSQETGSNTQYF
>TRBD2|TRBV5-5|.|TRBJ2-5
TGTGCCAGCAGCTTGGTTAGCGGGGGGGCCTTGGAGACCCAGTACTTC
CASSLVSGGALETQYF
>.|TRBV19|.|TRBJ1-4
TGTGCCAGTAGTATCTATGGGGGGAAACTGTTTTTT
CASSIYGGKLFF
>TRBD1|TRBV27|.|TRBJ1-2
TGTGCCAGCAGACGACAGGGTTCTAACTATGGCTACACCTTC
CASRRQGSNYGYTF
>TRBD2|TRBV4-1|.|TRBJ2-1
TGCGCCAGCAGCCAGACCGGACGTAGCGGGAGTATAATAAATGAGCAGTTCTTC
CASSQTGRSGSIINEQFF
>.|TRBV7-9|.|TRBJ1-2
TGTGCCAGCAGCAATCGGGGGTTGGGCTACACCTTC
CASSNRGLGYTF
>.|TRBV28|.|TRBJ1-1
TGTGCCAGCAGTCTAACCAGGACAGTTTGTGAAGCTTTCTTT
CASSLTRTVCEAFF
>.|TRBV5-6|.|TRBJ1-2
TGTGCCAGCAGCTTGGGGACAGCCCCCGTCCTTAATGGCTACACCTTC
CASSLGTAPVLNGYTF
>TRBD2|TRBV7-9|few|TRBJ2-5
TGTTCCAGCAGCTTAGCGCGGCTAGCGGGGGCGGGAGAGACCCAGTACTTC
CSSSLARLAGAGETQYF
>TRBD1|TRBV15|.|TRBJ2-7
TGTGCCACCAGCATTCTGACAGGGTATGGAGCGCAGTACTTC
CATSILTGYGAQYF
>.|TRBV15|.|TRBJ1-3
TGTGCCACCAGCAGAGATCTTCAGGGTATTGGAAACACCATATATTTT
CATSRDLQGIGNTIYF
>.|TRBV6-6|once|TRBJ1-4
TGTGCCAGCAGAGGAGCGCAGGGTACTAATGAAAAACTGTTTTTT
CASRGAQGTNEKLFF
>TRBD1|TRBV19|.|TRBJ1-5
TGTGCCAGTAGCGAACAGGGGGATCAGCCCCAGCATTTT
CASSEQGDQPQHF
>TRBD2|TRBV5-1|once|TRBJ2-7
TGCGCCAGCAGCTTGGGCCCCCAGGGTAGCGGGAGCTCCTACGAGCAGTACTTC
CASSLGPQGSGSSYEQYF
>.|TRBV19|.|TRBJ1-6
TGTGCCAGTAGGGGACTACAGCGGAGTGGCCCAAATTCACCCCTCCACTTT
CASRGLQRSGPNSPLHF
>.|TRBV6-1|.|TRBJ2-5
TGTGCCAGCAGTGAGTTTAGTGGCAGGGGATGGGGAGAGACCCAGTACTTC
CASSEFSGRGWGETQYF
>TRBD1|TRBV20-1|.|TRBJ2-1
TGCAGTGCTAGGGGACAGAATGAGCAGTTCTTC
CSARGQNEQFF
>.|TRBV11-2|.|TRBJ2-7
TGTGCCAGCAGCGTATGGGGCGAGCAGTACTTC
CASSVWGEQYF
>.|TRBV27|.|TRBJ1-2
TGTGCCAGCAGTTTTGGGCAGGGCTCGAACTATGGCTACACCTTC
CASSFGQGSNYGYTF
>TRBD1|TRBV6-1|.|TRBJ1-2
TGTGCCAGCAGTGAACGGGACAGGGGGAACTATGGCTACACTTTC
CASSERDRGNYGYTF
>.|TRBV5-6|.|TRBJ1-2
TGTGCCAGCACGCTAAGGGGGGGGCATGGCTACACCTTC
CASTLRGGHGYTF
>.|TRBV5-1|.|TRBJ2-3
TGCGCCAGCAGCTTTAGCGTACCTACCGGCACAGATACGCAGTATTTT
CASSFSVPTGTDTQYF
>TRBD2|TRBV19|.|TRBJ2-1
TGTGCCAGTACGGGACTAGCGGGATCCGATGAGCAGTTCTTC
CASTGLAGSDEQFF
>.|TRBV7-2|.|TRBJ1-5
TGTGCCAGCAGCTTATTTGTGCCGGGGCCCCAGCATTTT
CASSLFVPGPQHF
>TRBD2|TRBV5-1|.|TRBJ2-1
TGCGCCAGCACCAAGACTAGCGGGAGCTGGGGTGAGCAGTTCTTC
CASTKTSGSWGEQFF
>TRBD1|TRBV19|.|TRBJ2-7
TGTGCCAGTAGCTCCCCCGCCAGACAGGGAAACTACGAGCAGTACTTC
CASSSPARQGNYEQYF